The clone carrying this T cell receptor beta chain showed up just once. These data come from a study of glioma-infiltrating T cells after dendritic cell vaccination. Amplification used 60 V beta primers and 13 J beta primers. Assay used: immunoSEQ multiplex PCR; TCRdb lists only in-frame clones, some missing. This sample has 50,000 to 80,000 clones, with 75% to 90% found just once. Germline loops: CDR1 SGHRS, CDR2 YFSETQ. The CDR3 extends over 15 amino acids. With 3 bases removed from V and 5 bases from J, the gap between germline ends came to 17 bases. The V and J genes are TRBV5-1 and TRBJ2-5; the D gene is possibly TRBD1 (5 bases). The sample here was blood, taken before dendritic cell vaccination. The origin of this receptor is a human donor with glioblastoma. The CDR3 spells CASSWSQGTVETQYF. The CDR3 DNA reads TGCGCCAGCAGCTGGAGTCAGGGTACCGTGGAGACCCAGTACTTC.